The clone carrying this T cell receptor (beta chain) was seen a handful of times. Its cognate antigen is unknown. This sample was taken from a study of blood T cells in healthy people across ages. A minimum of 6 micrograms of total RNA was extracted per sample. Overall study findings and caveats: It was not known whether donors were CMV positive (a possible confounder of expanded clonotype changes).

Primed by a sample-barcoded 5' primer and a J-beta primer mix, a second PCR proceeded for 7 to 11 cycles. TCRdb re-called the 5' RACE reads with MiXCR, one entry per CDR3 protein. The sample records 550,000 to 750,000 distinct CDR3 sequences, 21% being singletons. Germline loops: CDR1 LGHNA, CDR2 YSLEER. The CDR3 is made up of 14 amino acids. V dropped 1 base and J dropped 2 bases, with 8 bases sitting between them. The chain has TRBV4-3 and TRBJ2-5, with D hard to call. This TCR came from a man in his 70s in good health. Source material: blood. In DNA form, the CDR3 reads TGCGCCAGCAGCCAAGGGGTATCTCAAGAGACCCAGTACTTC. It translates to CASSQGVSQETQYF.